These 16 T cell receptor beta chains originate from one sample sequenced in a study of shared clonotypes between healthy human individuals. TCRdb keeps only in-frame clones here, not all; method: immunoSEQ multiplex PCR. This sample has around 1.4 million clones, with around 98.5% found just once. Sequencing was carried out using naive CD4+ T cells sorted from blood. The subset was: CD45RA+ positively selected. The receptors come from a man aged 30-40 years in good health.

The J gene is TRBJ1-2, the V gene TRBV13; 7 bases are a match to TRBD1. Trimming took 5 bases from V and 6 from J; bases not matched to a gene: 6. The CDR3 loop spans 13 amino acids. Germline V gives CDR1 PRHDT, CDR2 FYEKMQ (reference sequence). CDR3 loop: CASSPTGYNGYTF. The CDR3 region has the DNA TGTGCCAGCAGCCCGACAGGGTATAATGGCTACACCTTC.

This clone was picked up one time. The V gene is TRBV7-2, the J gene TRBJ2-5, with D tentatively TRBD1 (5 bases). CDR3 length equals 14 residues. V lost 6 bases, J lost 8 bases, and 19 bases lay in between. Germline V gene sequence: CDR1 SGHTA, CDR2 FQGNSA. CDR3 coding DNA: TGTGCCAGCAGGGCCGGGCAGGGATACGGTACCCAGTACTTC. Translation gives CASRAGQGYGTQYF.

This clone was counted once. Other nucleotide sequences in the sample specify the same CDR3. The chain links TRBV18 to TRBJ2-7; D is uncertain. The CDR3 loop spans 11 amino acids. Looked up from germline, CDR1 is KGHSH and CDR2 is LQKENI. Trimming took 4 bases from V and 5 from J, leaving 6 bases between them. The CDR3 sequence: CASSLKDEQYF. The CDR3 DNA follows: TGTGCCAGCTCACTTAAGGACGAGCAGTACTTC.

CDR3 bases: TGTGCCAGCAGCGTCGGGGAGGGGGTCTACAATGAGCAGTTCTTC. It translates to CASSVGEGVYNEQFF. V usage is TRBV9 and J usage is TRBJ2-1; a weak D match, TRBD2 (7 bases). V lost 2 bases to trimming and J lost 3 bases, with 12 bases between them. Germline values: CDR1 SGDLS, CDR2 YYNGEE. The CDR3 runs 15 residues. Full variable domain (rest looked up from reference TRBV9 and TRBJ2-1): DSGVTQTPKHLITATGQRVTLRCSPRSGDLSVYWYQQSLDQGLQFLIQYYNGEERAKGNILERFSAQQFPDLHSELNLSSLELGDSALYFCASSVGEGVYNEQFFGPGTRLTVL.

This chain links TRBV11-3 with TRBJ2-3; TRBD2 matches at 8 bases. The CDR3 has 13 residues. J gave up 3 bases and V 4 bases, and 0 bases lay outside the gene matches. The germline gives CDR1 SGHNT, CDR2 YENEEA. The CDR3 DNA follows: TGTGCCAGCAGCTCTAGCGGGACAGATACGCAGTATTTT. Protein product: CASSSSGTDTQYF.

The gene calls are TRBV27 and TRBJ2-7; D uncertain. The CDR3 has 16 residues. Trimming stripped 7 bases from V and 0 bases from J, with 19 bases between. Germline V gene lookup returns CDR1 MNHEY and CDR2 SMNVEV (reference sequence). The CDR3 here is CASKDSGRVSSYEQYF. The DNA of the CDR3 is TGTGCCAGCAAAGATTCGGGCCGCGTTTCCTCCTACGAGCAGTACTTC.

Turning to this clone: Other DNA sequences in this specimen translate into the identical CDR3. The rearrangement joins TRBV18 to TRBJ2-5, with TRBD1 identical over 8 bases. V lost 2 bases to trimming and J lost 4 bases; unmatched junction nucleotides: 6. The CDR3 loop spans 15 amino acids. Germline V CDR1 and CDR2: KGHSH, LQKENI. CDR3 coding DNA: TGTGCCAGCTCACCAGGGACAGGAGGGGGAGAGACCCAGTACTTC. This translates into CASSPGTGGGETQYF. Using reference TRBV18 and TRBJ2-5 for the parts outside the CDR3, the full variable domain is NAGVMQNPRHLVRRRGQEARLRCSPMKGHSHVYWYRQLPEEGLKFMVYLQKENIIDESGMPKERFSAEFPKEGPSILRIQQVVRGDSAAYFCASSPGTGGGETQYFGPGTRLLVL.

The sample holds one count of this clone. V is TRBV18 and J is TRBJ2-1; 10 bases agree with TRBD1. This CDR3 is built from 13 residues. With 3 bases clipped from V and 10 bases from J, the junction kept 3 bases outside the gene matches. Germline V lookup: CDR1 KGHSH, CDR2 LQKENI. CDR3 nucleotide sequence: TGTGCCAGCTCACCCGGACAGGGGGTGGAGCAGTTCTTC. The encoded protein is CASSPGQGVEQFF.

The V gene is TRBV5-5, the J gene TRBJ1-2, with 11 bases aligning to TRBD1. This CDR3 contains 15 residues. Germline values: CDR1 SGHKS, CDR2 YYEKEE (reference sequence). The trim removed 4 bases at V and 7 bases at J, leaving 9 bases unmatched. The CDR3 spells CASSDPGQGDLGYTF. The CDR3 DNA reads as TGTGCCAGCAGCGACCCGGGACAGGGGGATCTTGGCTACACCTTC.

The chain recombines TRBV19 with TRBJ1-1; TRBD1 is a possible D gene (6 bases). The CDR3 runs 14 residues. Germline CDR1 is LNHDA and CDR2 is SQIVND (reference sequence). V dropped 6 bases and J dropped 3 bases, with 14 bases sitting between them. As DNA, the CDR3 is TGTGCCAGTAGAGAAGGACAGCTTTACACTGAAGCTTTCTTT. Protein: CASREGQLYTEAFF.

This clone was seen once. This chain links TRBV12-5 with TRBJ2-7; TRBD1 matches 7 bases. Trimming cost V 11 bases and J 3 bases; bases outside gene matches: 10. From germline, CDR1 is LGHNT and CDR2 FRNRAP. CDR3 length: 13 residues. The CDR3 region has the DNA TGTGCTCGACAGACAGGGCCGGACTACGAGCAGTACTTC. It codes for CARQTGPDYEQYF.

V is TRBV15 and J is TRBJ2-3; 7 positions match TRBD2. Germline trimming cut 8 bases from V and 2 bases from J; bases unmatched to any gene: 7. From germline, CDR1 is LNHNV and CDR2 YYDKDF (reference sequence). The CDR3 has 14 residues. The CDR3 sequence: CATGGSGYTDTQYF. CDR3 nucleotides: TGTGCCACCGGTGGTAGCGGGTACACAGATACGCAGTATTTT.

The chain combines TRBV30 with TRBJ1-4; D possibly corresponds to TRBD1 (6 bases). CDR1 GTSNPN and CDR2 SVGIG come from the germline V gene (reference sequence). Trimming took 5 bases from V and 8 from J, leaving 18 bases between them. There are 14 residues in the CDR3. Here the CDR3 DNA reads TGTGCCTGGGGGACACTCATCGACGGGGAAAAACTGTTTTTT. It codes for CAWGTLIDGEKLFF.

The chain's CDR3 is CASHSSYNQPQHF. The CDR3 DNA reads TGTGCCAGCCACTCTAGCTACAATCAGCCCCAGCATTTT. The chain recombines TRBV2 with TRBJ1-5; D is uncertain. Per germline, CDR1 SNHLY and CDR2 FYNNEI. Trimming cost V 8 bases and J 3 bases, with 11 bases left between them. This CDR3 contains 13 residues. Full variable domain (remainder filled in from reference TRBV2 and TRBJ1-5): EPEVTQTPSHQVTQMGQEVILRCVPISNHLYFYWYRQILGQKVEFLVSFYNNEISEKSEIFDDQFSVERPDGSNFTLKIRSTKLEDSAMYFCASHSSYNQPQHFGDGTRLSIL.

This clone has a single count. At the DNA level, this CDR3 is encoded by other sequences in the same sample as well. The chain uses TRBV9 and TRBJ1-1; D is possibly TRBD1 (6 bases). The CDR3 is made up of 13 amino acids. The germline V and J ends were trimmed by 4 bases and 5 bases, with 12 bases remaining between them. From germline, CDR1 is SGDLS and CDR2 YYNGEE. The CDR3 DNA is TGTGCCAGCAGCCCCCGAGGGGGGACTGAAGCTTTCTTT. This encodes CASSPRGGTEAFF.

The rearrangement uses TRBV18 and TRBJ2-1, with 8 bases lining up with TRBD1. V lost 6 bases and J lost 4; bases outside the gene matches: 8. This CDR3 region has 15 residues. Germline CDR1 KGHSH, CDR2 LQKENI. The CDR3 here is CASSARTGIYNEQFF. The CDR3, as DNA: TGTGCCAGCTCCGCCCGGACAGGGATTTACAATGAGCAGTTCTTC. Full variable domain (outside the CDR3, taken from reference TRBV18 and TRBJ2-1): NAGVMQNPRHLVRRRGQEARLRCSPMKGHSHVYWYRQLPEEGLKFMVYLQKENIIDESGMPKERFSAEFPKEGPSILRIQQVVRGDSAAYFCASSARTGIYNEQFFGPGTRLTVL.